This T cell receptor beta chain was sequenced in a study of blood T cell repertoires in COVID-19. About the study: From the United States, Italy and Spain came samples of acute and convalescent COVID-19. T cells, B-cell-depleted T cells, or PBMCs provided the cDNA or gDNA that served as material.

As originally analysed: Quantification of nucleated cells was approximated via reference gene primer amplification. Generated by immunoSEQ multiplex PCR, the TCRdb table keeps only in-frame clones and is missing some. V and J calls and clone size come straight from that table; D and trimming were deduced from the DNA. The sample lists 95,000 to 150,000 clones, about 84% occurring once. This CDR3 is built from 14 residues. Trimming at V came to 5 bases and at J to 7 bases, leaving 7 bases not matched to a gene. Germline CDR1 reads SEHNR; CDR2 reads FQNEAQ (reference sequence). The sequencing input was peripheral blood. The chain joins TRBV7-9 to TRBJ2-1, with TRBD1 matching 8 bases. This receptor was taken from a human donor in a cohort sampled during active COVID-19. The CDR3 protein is CASSVTGGRNEQFF. CDR3 in DNA: TGTGCCAGCAGCGTTACAGGGGGGAGGAATGAGCAGTTCTTC.